The 30 T cell receptor beta chains presented below share a single source sample, sequenced in a study of cytomegalovirus exposure and HLA in healthy donors. PCR used 60 Vbeta primers and 13 Jbeta primers. Generated by immunoSEQ multiplex PCR, the TCRdb table keeps only in-frame clones and is missing some. The sample has some 130,000 clones, around 72% seen once; the top ten hold about 3.9%. Source material: PBMCs. These receptors were taken from a man aged 50 to 59 in good health and CMV-seropositive.

The chain couples TRBV6-1 to TRBJ2-5; TRBD1 might be the D (6 bases). Trimming pared 7 bases from V and 2 bases from J, leaving 11 bases between. CDR1 is MNHNS and CDR2 is SASEGT in the germline V gene. The CDR3 is 13 amino acids. The CDR3 loop reads CASNKGVQETQYF. CDR3 in DNA: TGTGCCAGCAATAAGGGGGTTCAAGAGACCCAGTACTTC.

This clone was counted only a few times. J is TRBJ1-5 and V is TRBV19; no reliable D call. V was pared by 5 bases and J by 2 bases, with 16 bases between. CDR1 and CDR2 (germline): LNHDA, SQIVND (reference sequence). The CDR3 runs to 16 residues. This chain's CDR3 is CASSLKPRRGNQPQHF. CDR3 DNA: TGTGCCAGTAGTCTGAAGCCGCGACGGGGCAATCAGCCCCAGCATTTT.

The chain couples TRBV28 to TRBJ2-2; no firm D call. V gave up 4 bases and J gave up 0 bases, with 6 bases separating them. This CDR3 region has 14 residues. CDR1 is MDHEN, CDR2 SYDVKM, per germline. The CDR3 sequence: CASSWSTNTGELFF. CDR3 bases: TGTGCCAGCAGTTGGAGCACGAACACCGGGGAGCTGTTTTTT.

The chain combines TRBV5-6 with TRBJ2-3; TRBD1 agrees at 7 bases. The V gene end was trimmed by 4 bases and the J gene end by 1 base; junction bases not matched to a gene: 12. Per germline, CDR1 SGHDT and CDR2 YYEEEE. The CDR3 has 17 residues. The CDR3 sequence: CASSRIRQGAGTDTQYF. The CDR3 coding sequence is TGTGCCAGCAGCCGGATTCGACAGGGAGCGGGCACAGATACGCAGTATTTT.

V gene TRBV7-9 combines with J gene TRBJ1-2; D uncertain. Germline lookup yields CDR1 SEHNR and CDR2 FQNEAQ (reference sequence). V gave up 1 base and J gave up 3 bases, with 6 bases separating them. The CDR3 spans 13 residues. The chain's CDR3 is CASSLEPDYGYTF. The CDR3 coding sequence is TGTGCCAGCAGCTTAGAACCAGACTATGGCTACACCTTC.

This clone was observed a few times. The chain couples TRBV5-5 to TRBJ1-3; D is unclear. Germline CDR1 SGHKS, CDR2 YYEKEE (reference sequence). The CDR3 loop spans 19 amino acids. The germline V and J ends were trimmed by 1 base and 0 bases, with 20 bases remaining between them. The CDR3 spells CASSLIAQAGQSSGNTIYF. The CDR3 DNA reads TGTGCCAGCAGCTTGATAGCGCAGGCAGGCCAAAGCTCTGGAAACACCATATATTTT. The complete variable domain, with remaining parts taken from reference TRBV5-5 and TRBJ1-3, reads DAGVTQSPTHLIKTRGQQVTLRCSPISGHKSVSWYQQVLGQGPQFIFQYYEKEERGRGNFPDRFSARQFPNYSSELNVNALLLGDSALYLCASSLIAQAGQSSGNTIYFGEGSWLTVV.

The chain recombines TRBV7-2 with TRBJ2-3; TRBD1 might be the D (7 bases). Germline assignment: CDR1 SGHTA and CDR2 FQGNSA. Trimming took 5 bases from V and 2 from J, leaving 11 bases between them. The CDR3 runs 14 residues. In nucleotides, the CDR3 is TGTGCCAGCAGCCAGGGGGGCCACACAGATACGCAGTATTTT. It is translated as CASSQGGHTDTQYF.

This chain joins TRBV19 and TRBJ1-1; maybe TRBD1 (5 bases). CDR3 length equals 13 residues. Trimming shortened V by 5 bases and J by 4 bases, and 11 bases separated the two germline ends. From germline, CDR1 is LNHDA and CDR2 SQIVND (reference sequence). This CDR3 is CASSPGGTTEAFF. CDR3 DNA: TGTGCCAGTAGTCCGGGGGGAACCACTGAAGCTTTCTTT.

This clone was seen a handful of times. This chain links TRBV27 with TRBJ2-1; TRBD2 matches at 8 bases. This CDR3 spans 14 amino acids. Germline trimming cut 6 bases from V and 6 bases from J; bases unmatched to any gene: 7. Germline CDR1 reads MNHEY; CDR2 reads SMNVEV (reference sequence). CDR3 DNA: TGTGCCAGCAGCGGGGGGGGTCCGGCCAATGAGCAGTTCTTC. It translates to CASSGGGPANEQFF.

The V gene is TRBV13, the J gene TRBJ1-3; maybe TRBD1 (5 bases). V was shortened by 3 bases and J by 2 bases, with 8 bases between the two germline ends. Germline V gene sequence: CDR1 PRHDT, CDR2 FYEKMQ (reference sequence). The CDR3 loop spans 14 amino acids. CDR3 nucleotide sequence: TGTGCCAGCAGCTTTACGGACACTGGAAACACCATATATTTT. Its translation: CASSFTDTGNTIYF.

In its sample, this clone was seen a few times. The chain uses TRBV5-6 and TRBJ1-1; no definite D call. Trimming pared 0 bases from V and 4 bases from J, leaving 13 bases between. Germline loops: CDR1 SGHDT, CDR2 YYEEEE. This CDR3 spans 15 amino acids. In DNA, the CDR3 is TGTGCCAGCAGCTTGGGTGACCTACGGGGCACTGAAGCTTTCTTT. Its protein is CASSLGDLRGTEAFF.

This clone has a handful of counts. The chain uses TRBV27 and TRBJ1-2; no reliable D call. The CDR3 consists of 13 residues. Germline V gives CDR1 MNHEY, CDR2 SMNVEV (reference sequence). V gave up 5 bases and J gave up 8 bases, with 15 bases separating them. The chain's CDR3 is CASSIHLGVGYTF. The CDR3 region has the DNA TGTGCCAGCAGTATACATTTGGGAGTAGGCTACACCTTC.

The chain carries TRBV7-2 and TRBJ1-2, with unresolved D. In germline, CDR1 is SGHTA, CDR2 FQGNSA. Deletions cut 1 base from V and 8 bases from J, with 17 bases between. There are 15 residues in the CDR3. DNA for the CDR3: TGTGCCAGCAGCTTAGATAGCCCCGTGGCCGGAGGCTACACCTTC. Translation gives CASSLDSPVAGGYTF.

The chain recombines TRBV2 with TRBJ1-5; 7 bases map to TRBD1. This CDR3 region has 15 residues. V shed 6 bases, J shed 3 bases, and the junction held 8 bases outside the gene matches. CDR1 SNHLY and CDR2 FYNNEI come from the germline V gene. The CDR3 sequence: CASSVRTGNNQPQHF. The DNA of the CDR3 is TGTGCCAGCAGCGTCAGGACAGGCAACAATCAGCCCCAGCATTTT. The complete variable domain, with remaining parts taken from reference TRBV2 and TRBJ1-5, reads EPEVTQTPSHQVTQMGQEVILRCVPISNHLYFYWYRQILGQKVEFLVSFYNNEISEKSEIFDDQFSVERPDGSNFTLKIRSTKLEDSAMYFCASSVRTGNNQPQHFGDGTRLSIL.

The count of this clone is one. J is TRBJ2-7 and V is TRBV7-6; 11 bases line up with TRBD2. The trim removed 5 bases at V and 3 bases at J, leaving 12 bases unmatched. CDR3 size: 17 residues. Germline assignment: CDR1 SGHVS and CDR2 FNYEAQ. The CDR3 nucleotides read TGTGCCAGCAGCCCACAGCAGGCTAGCGGGGGGCACTACGAGCAGTACTTC. Translation gives CASSPQQASGGHYEQYF.

The CDR3 region is CASSGDSYGYTF. In DNA, the CDR3 is TGTGCCAGCAGTGGGGACAGCTATGGCTACACCTTC. V is TRBV6-5 and J is TRBJ1-2, with 7 nucleotides matching TRBD1. This CDR3 spans 12 amino acids. Germline assignment: CDR1 MNHEY and CDR2 SVGAGI. V shed 5 bases, J shed 4 bases, and the junction held 1 base outside the gene matches.

This chain uses TRBV12-5 with TRBJ2-5; no definite D call. CDR3 length: 14 residues. Germline-derived CDR1 and CDR2 are LGHNT and FRNRAP. Trimming left V 6 bases short and J 1 base short, with 12 bases between. The CDR3 DNA sequence: TGTGCTAGTGGCCCACTAAAAGGCCAAGAGACCCAGTACTTC. Protein product: CASGPLKGQETQYF.

V usage is TRBV10-3 and J usage is TRBJ1-6, with a tentative D call TRBD1 (5 bases). CDR3 length equals 14 residues. Germline CDR1 reads ENHRY; CDR2 reads SYGVKD. V lost 6 bases to trimming and J lost 10 bases, with 16 bases between them. CDR3 sequence (DNA): TGTGCCATCAGCAATGTCAGGGTCGAATCACCCCTCCACTTT. Residues: CAISNVRVESPLHF.

The CDR3 DNA reads as TGCGCCAGCAGCCACGGGACTAGCGGGAGGATAGATACGCAGTATTTT. It is translated as CASSHGTSGRIDTQYF. The J gene is TRBJ2-3, the V gene TRBV5-1; 15 nucleotides match TRBD2. The germline V gene has CDR1 SGHRS and CDR2 YFSETQ. V lost 4 bases, J lost 5 bases, and 5 bases stayed unmatched. The length of the CDR3 is 16 residues.

V is TRBV4-3 and J is TRBJ2-5, with TRBD1 identical over 7 bases. The end of the DNA is better explained by TRBJ2-7, so the J call may be wrong. Germline CDR1 reads LGHNA; CDR2 reads YSLEER. The CDR3 consists of 16 residues. The CDR3 protein is CASSQDYPGGAYEQYF. As DNA, the CDR3 is TGCGCCAGCAGCCAAGACTACCCAGGGGGAGCCTACGAGCAGTACTTC.

This chain uses TRBV18 with TRBJ1-6; D might be TRBD1 (5 bases). V was pared by 6 bases and J by 8 bases, with 14 bases between. Germline V gene sequence: CDR1 KGHSH, CDR2 LQKENI. The CDR3 is made up of 14 amino acids. The CDR3 DNA reads as TGTGCCAGCTCCCCTGGGCCCAGGGATTCACCCCTCCACTTT. Translation: CASSPGPRDSPLHF.

V gene TRBV5-1 combines with J gene TRBJ2-7; 7 nucleotides line up with TRBD2. The CDR3 loop spans 15 amino acids. Trimming cost V 3 bases and J 0 bases; bases outside gene matches: 6. The V gene's germline CDR1 is SGHRS and CDR2 YFSETQ. CDR3 protein: CASSWGGGNSYEQYF. CDR3 bases: TGCGCCAGCAGCTGGGGGGGTGGAAACTCCTACGAGCAGTACTTC.

This sequence joins TRBV5-1 and TRBJ2-7, with a tentative D call TRBD1 (6 bases). This CDR3 comprises 16 residues. V was shortened by 0 bases and J by 1 base, with 14 bases between the two germline ends. Germline CDR1 SGHRS, CDR2 YFSETQ. The CDR3 is CASSLGADRHSYEQYF. CDR3 DNA: TGCGCCAGCAGCTTGGGCGCAGACAGGCATTCCTACGAGCAGTACTTC. The variable domain in full, completed from reference TRBV5-1 and TRBJ2-7, reads KAGVTQTPRYLIKTRGQQVTLSCSPISGHRSVSWYQQTPGQGLQFLFEYFSETQRNKGNFPGRFSGRQFSNSRSEMNVSTLELGDSALYLCASSLGADRHSYEQYFGPGTRLTVT.

On this clone: Other DNA sequences from this sample encode an identical CDR3 as well. The V call is TRBV29-1, the J call TRBJ1-5; perhaps TRBD1 as D (6 bases). Germline V lookup: CDR1 SQVTM, CDR2 ANQGSEA. This CDR3 has 13 amino acids. Trimming cost V 6 bases and J 3 bases, with 12 bases left between them. The CDR3 nucleotides read TGCAGCGTGAGGGGGGGGCTCAATCAGCCCCAGCATTTT. It specifies CSVRGGLNQPQHF. Full variable domain (missing parts from reference TRBV29-1 and TRBJ1-5): SAVISQKPSRDICQRGTSLTIQCQVDSQVTMMFWYRQQPGQSLTLIATANQGSEATYESGFVIDKFPISRPNLTFSTLTVSNMSPEDSSIYLCSVRGGLNQPQHFGDGTRLSIL.

V and J are TRBV6-1 and TRBJ2-1; 7 positions agree with TRBD2. This CDR3 spans 17 amino acids. The germline gives CDR1 MNHNS, CDR2 SASEGT. The J segment lost 6 bases and the V segment lost 0 bases, leaving 11 bases of the junction unmatched. The CDR3 here is CASSEAHSGRGGNEQFF. DNA for the CDR3: TGTGCCAGCAGTGAAGCGCACTCAGGGAGGGGTGGCAATGAGCAGTTCTTC.

The chain has TRBV27 and TRBJ2-3; 7 bases are shared with TRBD1. Losses at the gene ends were 7 bases for V and 6 bases for J; bases not matched to a gene: 7. The CDR3 is made up of 13 amino acids. The germline V gene has CDR1 MNHEY and CDR2 SMNVEV (reference sequence). The CDR3 sequence: CASMTGIMDTQYF. The CDR3 nucleotides read TGTGCCAGCATGACAGGGATTATGGATACGCAGTATTTT.

The chain links TRBV7-6 to TRBJ2-1, with 11 nucleotides matching TRBD2. Looked up from germline, CDR1 is SGHVS and CDR2 is FNYEAQ. CDR3 size: 15 residues. The trim removed 3 bases at V and 6 bases at J, leaving 4 bases unmatched. CDR3 sequence reads: CASSFGTSGLNEQFF. In DNA form, the CDR3 reads TGTGCCAGCAGCTTCGGGACTAGCGGCCTCAATGAGCAGTTCTTC.

V usage is TRBV19 and J usage is TRBJ1-4; 7 bases are shared with TRBD1. This CDR3 comprises 17 residues. Germline loops: CDR1 LNHDA, CDR2 SQIVND (reference sequence). V lost 5 bases, J lost 6 bases, and 15 bases stayed unmatched. The CDR3 nucleotides read TGTGCCAGTAGTTCCATCTATGGAGGGGGCTTCGATGAAAAACTGTTTTTT. Translation gives CASSSIYGGGFDEKLFF.

The chain combines TRBV5-1 with TRBJ2-3, with 12 bases lining up with TRBD2. The CDR3 loop spans 16 amino acids. Trimming at V came to 5 bases and at J to 6 bases, leaving 10 bases not matched to a gene. Germline V gene lookup returns CDR1 SGHRS and CDR2 YFSETQ. The CDR3 DNA reads TGCGCCAGCAGAATGCTTCTAGCGGGGGGGGGCGATACGCAGTATTTT. As protein: CASRMLLAGGGDTQYF.

The chain combines TRBV5-6 with TRBJ2-1; TRBD1 agrees at 7 bases. The V gene end was trimmed by 3 bases and the J gene end by 3 bases; junction bases not matched to a gene: 3. The germline V gene has CDR1 SGHDT and CDR2 YYEEEE. This CDR3 region has 14 residues. This chain's CDR3 is CASSWTGNYNEQFF. As DNA, the CDR3 is TGTGCCAGCAGCTGGACAGGAAACTACAATGAGCAGTTCTTC.